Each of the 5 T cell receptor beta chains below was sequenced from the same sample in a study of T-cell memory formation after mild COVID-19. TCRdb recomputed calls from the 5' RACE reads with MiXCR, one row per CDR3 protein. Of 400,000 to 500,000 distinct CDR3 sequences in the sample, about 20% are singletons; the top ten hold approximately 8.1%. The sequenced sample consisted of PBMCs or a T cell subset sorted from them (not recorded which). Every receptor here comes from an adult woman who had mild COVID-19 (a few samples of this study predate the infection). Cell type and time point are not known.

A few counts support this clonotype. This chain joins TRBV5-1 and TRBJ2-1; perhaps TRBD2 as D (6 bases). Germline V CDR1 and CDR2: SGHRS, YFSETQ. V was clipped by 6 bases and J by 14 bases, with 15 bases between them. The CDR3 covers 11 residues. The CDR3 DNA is TGCGCCAGCAAGAAACGGGAGTGGAAGTTCTTC. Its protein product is CASKKREWKFF.

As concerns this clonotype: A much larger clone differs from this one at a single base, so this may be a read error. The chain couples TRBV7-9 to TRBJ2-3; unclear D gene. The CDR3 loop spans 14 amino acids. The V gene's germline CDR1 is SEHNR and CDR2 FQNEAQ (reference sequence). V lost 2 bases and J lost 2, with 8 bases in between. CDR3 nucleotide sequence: TGTGCCAGCAGCTTATCGCCTGCCACAGATACGCAGTATTTT. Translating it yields CASSLSPATDTQYF. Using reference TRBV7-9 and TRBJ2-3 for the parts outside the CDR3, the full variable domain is DTGVSQNPRHKITKRGQNVTFRCDPISEHNRLYWYRQTLGQGPEFLTYFQNEAQLEKSRLLSDRFSAERPKGSFSTLEIQRTEQGDSAMYLCASSLSPATDTQYFGPGTRLTVL.

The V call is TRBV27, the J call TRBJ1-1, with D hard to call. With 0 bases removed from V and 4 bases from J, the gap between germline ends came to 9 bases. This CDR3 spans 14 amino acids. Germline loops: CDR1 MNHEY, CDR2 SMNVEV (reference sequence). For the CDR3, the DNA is TGTGCCAGCAGTTTATCATACGGTGCCACTGAAGCTTTCTTT. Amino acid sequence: CASSLSYGATEAFF.

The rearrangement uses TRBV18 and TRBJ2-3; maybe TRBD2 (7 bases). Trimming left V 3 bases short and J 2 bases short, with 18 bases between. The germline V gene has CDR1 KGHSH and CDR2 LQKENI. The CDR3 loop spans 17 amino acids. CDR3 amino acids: CASSPGGGPRYTDTQYF. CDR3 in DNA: TGTGCCAGCTCACCGGGCGGGGGCCCGCGGTACACAGATACGCAGTATTTT. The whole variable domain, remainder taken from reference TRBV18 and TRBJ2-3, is NAGVMQNPRHLVRRRGQEARLRCSPMKGHSHVYWYRQLPEEGLKFMVYLQKENIIDESGMPKERFSAEFPKEGPSILRIQQVVRGDSAAYFCASSPGGGPRYTDTQYFGPGTRLTVL.

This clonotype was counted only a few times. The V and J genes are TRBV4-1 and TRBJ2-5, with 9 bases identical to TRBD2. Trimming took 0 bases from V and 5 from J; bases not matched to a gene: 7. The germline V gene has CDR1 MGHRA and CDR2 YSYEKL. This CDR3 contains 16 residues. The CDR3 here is CASSQEKGLASETQYF. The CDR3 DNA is TGCGCCAGCAGCCAAGAGAAAGGACTAGCGTCCGAGACCCAGTACTTC.